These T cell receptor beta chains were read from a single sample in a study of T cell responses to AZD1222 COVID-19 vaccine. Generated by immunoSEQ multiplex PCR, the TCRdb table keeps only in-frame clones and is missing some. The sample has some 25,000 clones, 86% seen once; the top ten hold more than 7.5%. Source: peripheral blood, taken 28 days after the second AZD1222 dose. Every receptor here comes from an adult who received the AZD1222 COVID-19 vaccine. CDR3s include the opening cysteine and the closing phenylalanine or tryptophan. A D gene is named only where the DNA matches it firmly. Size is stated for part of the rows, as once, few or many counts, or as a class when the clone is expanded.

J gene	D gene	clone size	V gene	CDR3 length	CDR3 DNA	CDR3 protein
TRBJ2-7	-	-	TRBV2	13	TGTGCCAGTATGACAGCCCACTCCTACGAGCAGTACTTC	CASMTAHSYEQYF
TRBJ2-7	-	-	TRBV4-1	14	TGCGCCAGCAGCTACAGGAAGGTTGACGACGAGCAGTACTTC	CASSYRKVDDEQYF
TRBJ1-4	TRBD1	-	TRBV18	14	TGTGCCAGCTCCCCTCGACAGGGAGGTGAAAAACTGTTTTTT	CASSPRQGGEKLFF
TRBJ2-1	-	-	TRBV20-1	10	TGCAGTGCTAGTGCTCTTGAGCAGTTCTTC	CSASALEQFF
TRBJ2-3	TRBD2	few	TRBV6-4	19	TGTGCCAGCAGTGACTATCGGCTAGCGGGAGGTAAGGGCACAGATACGCAGTATTTT	CASSDYRLAGGKGTDTQYF
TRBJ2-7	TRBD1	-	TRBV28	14	TGTGCCAGCAGTTTAGGACAGGACCTCTACGAGCAGTACTTC	CASSLGQDLYEQYF
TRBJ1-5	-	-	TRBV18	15	TGTGCCAGCTCACCGGGGGAGGGTGGCAATCAGCCCCAGCATTTT	CASSPGEGGNQPQHF
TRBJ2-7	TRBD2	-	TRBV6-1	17	TGTGCCAGCAGTGAGGGACTAGCGGGAGGAGGTTGGTACGAGCAGTACTTC	CASSEGLAGGGWYEQYF
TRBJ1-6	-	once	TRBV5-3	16	TGTGCCAGAAGCTTACCACAGGGCCAGGATCATTCACCCCTCCACTTT	CARSLPQGQDHSPLHF
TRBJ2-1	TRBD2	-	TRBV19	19	TGTGCCAGTAGTATAAGGGGGACTAGCGGGAGTACTTTCTACAATGAGCAGTTCTTC	CASSIRGTSGSTFYNEQFF
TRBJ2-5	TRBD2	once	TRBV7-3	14	TGTGCCAGCAGCCCGGGACTAGCGCAAGAGACCCAGTACTTC	CASSPGLAQETQYF
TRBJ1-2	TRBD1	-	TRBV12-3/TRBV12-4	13	TGTGCCAGCAGGGCGACAGGGGCGCATGGCTACACCTTC	CASRATGAHGYTF
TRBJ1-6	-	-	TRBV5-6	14	TGTGCCAGCAGCCCTCAGGGTTATAATTCACCCTTCCACTTT	CASSPQGYNSPFHF
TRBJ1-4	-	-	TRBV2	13	TGTGCCAGCAGTGTCGGGCAGAATGAAAAACTGTTTTTT	CASSVGQNEKLFF
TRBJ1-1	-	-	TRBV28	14	TGTGCCAGCAGTTTCTACCCCAGTCCCCGCGCAGCTTTCTTT	CASSFYPSPRAAFF
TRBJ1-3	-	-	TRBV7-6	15	TGTGCCAGCCGAGGGGGATTCGACTCTGGAAACACCATATATTTT	CASRGGFDSGNTIYF
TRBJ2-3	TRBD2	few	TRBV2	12	TGTGCCAGCAGGGGCCGGGGGGGTACGCAGTATTTT	CASRGRGGTQYF
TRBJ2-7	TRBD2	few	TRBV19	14	TGTGCCAGTAGTATTGTAGCGGGAGGCTACGAGCAGTACTTC	CASSIVAGGYEQYF
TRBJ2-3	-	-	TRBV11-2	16	TGTGCCAGCAGCTTAGGAGGGCCGGGAGCATGGGATACGCAGTATTTT	CASSLGGPGAWDTQYF
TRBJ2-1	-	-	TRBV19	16	TGTGCCAGTAGAAGGACTACCACGGGCTCCTACAATGAGCAGTTCTTC	CASRRTTTGSYNEQFF
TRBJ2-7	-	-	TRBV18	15	TGTGCCAGCTCCCAGGGGGGGGGCTGGGCCTACGAGCAGTACTTC	CASSQGGGWAYEQYF
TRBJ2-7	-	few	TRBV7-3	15	TGTGCCAGCAGCTTAAACCCGGGGGGCTTCTACGAGCAGTACTTC	CASSLNPGGFYEQYF